This T cell receptor (beta chain) was documented in a study of T-cell reconstitution after alpha-beta-depleted transplantation in children. General study findings and limits: At around two months after transplant, the alpha-beta T cells were reportedly derived from several hundred expanded clones that came from non-depleted graft cells. T-cell numbers and diversity, one year after transplant, stemmed largely from T cells that were newly produced. The high TCRbeta diversity at day 60 in some patients came from surviving recipient T cells and thymic progenitors.

Trimming stripped 4 bases from V and 2 bases from J, with 11 bases between. This CDR3 is 14 amino acids long. Germline V gene sequence: CDR1 SGDLS, CDR2 YYNGEE. This clonotype was found a few times. Its antigen is not known. Preparation of the TCRbeta library used unique molecular identifiers. From the PCR reads, TCRdb called clonotypes with MiXCR, one entry per CDR3 protein. The sample contains a few hundred thousand distinct CDR3 sequences, roughly a tenth of which appear only once. The chain joins TRBV9 to TRBJ2-3; no reliable D call. The starting material was PBMCs, obtained before TCRalphabeta/CD19-depleted stem cell transplant. The receptor was isolated from a boy under two years old with acute myeloid leukemia, due to receive a stem cell transplant. CDR3 DNA: TGTGCCAGCAGCCCCCTGCAGTCCACAGATACGCAGTATTTT. The encoded protein is CASSPLQSTDTQYF.